One sample yielded the 20 T cell receptor beta chains listed below, sequenced in a study of blood T cell repertoires in COVID-19. Sequencing used immunoSEQ multiplex PCR; TCRdb keeps in-frame clones, though not all of them. The table shows more than 300,000 clones, with approximately 90% occurring only once. Sequencing was done on a sample of peripheral blood. The source is a woman aged 18-29 years who had recovered from COVID-19.

In this sample, this clone turned up once. The gene calls are TRBV9 and TRBJ1-2; TRBD1 agrees at 10 bases. V trimming: 7 bases; J trimming: 5 bases; junction bases outside the gene matches: 5. The CDR3 runs 13 residues. Germline values: CDR1 SGDLS, CDR2 YYNGEE. The DNA for the CDR3 is TGTGCCAGCGGCGGACAGGGGGAGTATGGCTACACCTTC. Translating it yields CASGGQGEYGYTF.

This chain connects TRBV5-1 to TRBJ2-3, with 10 bases that match TRBD2. Unmatched junction bases numbered 13, after V lost 4 bases and J lost 2 bases. The CDR3 has 18 residues. The germline V gene has CDR1 SGHRS and CDR2 YFSETQ. CDR3 nucleotides: TGCGCCAGCAGCGCGGGGACTAGCGCCGCCTCCCTCACAGATACGCAGTATTTT. Protein product: CASSAGTSAASLTDTQYF.

The rearrangement joins TRBV3-1 (or the pseudogene TRBV3-2) to TRBJ2-1; the match to TRBD1 covers 12 bases. The V segment lost 3 bases and the J segment 9 bases; nucleotides outside the gene matches: 9. Germline V gene data show CDR1 as LGHDT and CDR2 as YNNKEL (reference sequence). There are 16 residues in the CDR3. The CDR3 DNA is TGTGCCAGCAGCCAGATCCCGGGACAGGGGGCGGGTGAGCAGTTCTTC. This gives the protein CASSQIPGQGAGEQFF.

V gene TRBV4-3 combines with J gene TRBJ1-4, with 8 bases identical to TRBD1. V lost 1 base to trimming and J lost 8 bases; unmatched junction nucleotides: 6. Germline V gene sequence: CDR1 LGHNA, CDR2 YSLEER. The CDR3 length is 15 residues. CDR3 coding DNA: TGCGCCAGCAGCCAAGCGGACAGGGACCGGGAAAAACTGTTTTTT. Translated, it gives CASSQADRDREKLFF.

This chain joins TRBV10-3 and TRBJ2-3; 12 bases fit TRBD2. In germline, CDR1 is ENHRY, CDR2 SYGVKD. The CDR3 is made up of 17 amino acids. Trimming took 1 base from V and 1 from J; bases not matched to a gene: 3. This CDR3 reads CAISELRLAGGTDTQYF. Written as DNA, the CDR3 is TGTGCCATCAGTGAGTTGCGACTAGCGGGGGGCACAGATACGCAGTATTTT.

The chain recombines TRBV7-8 with TRBJ2-1, with D possibly TRBD2 on 5 matching bases. The CDR3 spans 14 residues. Trimming left V 1 base short and J 8 bases short, with 12 bases between. Germline CDR1 SGHVS, CDR2 FQNEAQ. CDR3 coding DNA: TGTGCCAGCAGCTTAGTCTCTGCGGAGGATGAGCAGTTCTTC. The encoded protein is CASSLVSAEDEQFF. The whole variable domain, filled in from reference TRBV7-8 and TRBJ2-1, reads GAGVSQSPRYKVAKRGQDVALRCDPISGHVSLFWYQQALGQGPEFLTYFQNEAQLDKSGLPSDRFFAERPEGSVSTLKIQRTQQEDSAVYLCASSLVSAEDEQFFGPGTRLTVL.

This chain uses TRBV4-3 with TRBJ2-3; 7 nucleotides agree with TRBD1. CDR1 is LGHNA, CDR2 YSLEER, per germline. The CDR3 contains 17 residues. The V segment lost 4 bases and the J segment 3 bases; nucleotides outside the gene matches: 13. The CDR3 DNA follows: TGCGCCAGCAGCCCAGGGGGATGGGGTCTCGGGACAGATACGCAGTATTTT. This translates into CASSPGGWGLGTDTQYF.

The chain has TRBV7-2 and TRBJ2-5, with 9 bases lining up with TRBD2. This CDR3 has 13 residues. Germline V gives CDR1 SGHTA, CDR2 FQGNSA. With V trimmed by 1 base and J by 9 bases, 3 bases remained unmatched. The CDR3 sequence: CASSLEREEAQYF. As DNA, the CDR3 is TGTGCCAGCAGCTTAGAGCGGGAGGAGGCCCAGTACTTC.

The V and J genes are TRBV2 and TRBJ2-1; TRBD2 matches 10 bases. V was clipped by 4 bases and J by 7 bases; unmatched bases: 7. Germline lookup yields CDR1 SNHLY and CDR2 FYNNEI. This CDR3 contains 15 residues. CDR3 amino acids: CASSGAGGPGNEQFF. For the CDR3, the DNA is TGTGCCAGCAGTGGAGCGGGAGGGCCTGGAAATGAGCAGTTCTTC.

V is TRBV30 and J is TRBJ1-1, with a weak D call TRBD1 (6 bases). Germline CDR1 is GTSNPN and CDR2 is SVGIG (reference sequence). The CDR3 is made up of 16 amino acids. Trimming cost V 2 bases and J 10 bases, with 26 bases left between them. This CDR3 reads CAWSPPRGPRIFRAFF. The DNA for the CDR3 is TGTGCCTGGAGTCCCCCCAGGGGTCCCAGGATCTTCAGAGCTTTCTTT.

The gene calls are TRBV11-3 and TRBJ2-1; 8 nucleotides align to TRBD2. This CDR3 has 16 residues. Trimming removed 3 bases from V and 3 bases from J; junction bases left unmatched: 7. Per the germline V gene, CDR1 is SGHNT and CDR2 is YENEEA. For the CDR3, the DNA is TGTGCCAGCAGCTTGAAGCGGGAGAATGGCTACAATGAGCAGTTCTTC. Translation gives CASSLKRENGYNEQFF.

Here the CDR3 reads CASSRLQGTDTQYF. For the CDR3, the DNA is TGTGCCAGCTCACGACTCCAGGGAACAGATACGCAGTATTTT. The chain joins TRBV18 to TRBJ2-3; possible D gene TRBD1, 5 bases. The germline V gene encodes CDR1 KGHSH and CDR2 LQKENI. V lost 4 bases and J 3 bases, leaving 11 bases between the germline ends. The CDR3 covers 14 residues.

The V gene is TRBV25-1, the J gene TRBJ1-1; possibly TRBD1 for D (6 bases). V was trimmed by 4 bases and J by 6 bases, leaving 12 bases between them. CDR3 length: 13 amino acids. Germline CDR1 and CDR2: MGHDK and SYGVNS. The CDR3 nucleotides are TGTGCCAGCAGTGCAATCAGGGGAGCTGAAGCTTTCTTT. Protein sequence: CASSAIRGAEAFF.

The chain carries TRBV7-2 and TRBJ2-3, with D perhaps TRBD1 (5 bases). Germline CDR1 SGHTA, CDR2 FQGNSA. V lost 0 bases to trimming and J lost 4 bases, with 8 bases between them. This CDR3 region has 14 residues. CDR3 sequence reads: CASSLAGASDTQYF. The CDR3 DNA follows: TGTGCCAGCAGCTTAGCTGGGGCGTCAGATACGCAGTATTTT.

This clone was seen just once. The chain is built from TRBV2 and TRBJ2-3; 8 nucleotides match TRBD2. This CDR3 spans 14 amino acids. CDR1 and CDR2 (germline): SNHLY, FYNNEI. J lost 7 bases, V lost 5 bases, and 8 bases had no gene match. The CDR3, as DNA: TGTGCCAGCAGTACAGGCGGGAGGAGAAATACGCAGTATTTT. This encodes CASSTGGRRNTQYF.

This clone was observed once. Here the CDR3 DNA reads TGTGCCAGCAGCCCACGGACTAGCGAGATACGTACCCAAGAGACCCAGTACTTC. The encoded protein is CASSPRTSEIRTQETQYF. The rearrangement links TRBV9 to TRBJ2-5; 9 bases map to TRBD2. Losses at the gene ends were 4 bases for V and 1 base for J; bases not matched to a gene: 14. The CDR3 covers 18 residues. Germline lookup yields CDR1 SGDLS and CDR2 YYNGEE. The variable domain in full, completed from reference TRBV9 and TRBJ2-5, reads DSGVTQTPKHLITATGQRVTLRCSPRSGDLSVYWYQQSLDQGLQFLIQYYNGEERAKGNILERFSAQQFPDLHSELNLSSLELGDSALYFCASSPRTSEIRTQETQYFGPGTRLLVL.

CDR3 DNA: TGTGCCAGCAGCCAAGAGTGGGCTAGCGGGAGGTTCAATGAGCAGTTCTTC. Translation gives CASSQEWASGRFNEQFF. This chain links TRBV3-1 (or the pseudogene TRBV3-2) with TRBJ2-1; 11 nucleotides match TRBD2. The CDR3 covers 17 residues. Germline CDR1 reads LGHDT; CDR2 reads YNNKEL (reference sequence). Trimming took 0 bases from V and 6 from J; bases not matched to a gene: 7.

The chain carries TRBV1 and TRBJ1-3. TRBV1 is a pseudogene segment. The CDR3 extends over 16 amino acids. This CDR3 reads CTSSDRGASSGNTIYF. CDR3 sequence (DNA): TGCACCAGCAGCGACCGAGGCGCGAGCTCTGGAAACACCATATATTTT.

CDR3 in amino acids: CASSASGRGTGELFF. CDR3 nucleotides: TGTGCCAGCAGTGCTAGCGGGAGGGGCACCGGGGAGCTGTTTTTT. This chain links TRBV25-1 with TRBJ2-2, with 12 bases aligning to TRBD2. The trim removed 4 bases at V and 4 bases at J, leaving 1 base unmatched. The germline V gene encodes CDR1 MGHDK and CDR2 SYGVNS. CDR3 length: 15 residues. Combining the CDR3 with reference TRBV25-1 and TRBJ2-2 gives the whole variable domain EADIYQTPRYLVIGTGKKITLECSQTMGHDKMYWYQQDPGMELHLIHYSYGVNSTEKGDLSSESTVSRIRTEHFPLTLESARPSHTSQYLCASSASGRGTGELFFGEGSRLTVL.

This chain uses TRBV12-3 or TRBV12-4 with TRBJ1-1; 8 bases fit TRBD1. Losses at the gene ends were 5 bases for V and 10 bases for J; bases not matched to a gene: 6. The CDR3 loop spans 12 amino acids. The CDR3 sequence: CASSPDRVGAFF. The CDR3 coding sequence is TGTGCCAGCAGTCCGGACAGGGTCGGAGCTTTCTTT.